Shown below are 10 T cell receptor beta chains from a single sample sequenced in a study of blood T cells in healthy people across ages. Primed by a sample-barcoded 5' primer and a J-beta primer mix, a second PCR proceeded for about 7 to 11 cycles. TCRdb re-called the 5' RACE reads with MiXCR, one entry per CDR3 protein. This sample carries approximately 1.5 million distinct CDR3 sequences, around 35% of them seen once, and the ten largest clones take about 11%. The specimen was blood. All receptors derive from a woman under 40 in good health.

This clonotype was recorded a few times. The chain has TRBV7-8 and TRBJ2-1; D gene uncertain. Trimming pared 2 bases from V and 10 bases from J, leaving 9 bases between. The CDR3 sequence is 12 residues long. Germline V gives CDR1 SGHVS, CDR2 FQNEAQ. The CDR3 nucleotides read TGTGCCAGCAGCTTATCCTTACGGGAGCAGTTCTTC. It translates to CASSLSLREQFF.

Remarks on this clonotype: Just one base apart from a much larger clone, this may be a read error. This rearrangement joins TRBV6-6 to TRBJ2-3, with D uncertain. Germline values: CDR1 MNHNY, CDR2 SVGAGI (reference sequence). Trimming stripped 6 bases from V and 8 bases from J, with 12 bases between. The CDR3 is 12 residues long. CDR3 amino acids: CASSPWAGTQYF. The CDR3 coding sequence is TGTGCCAGCAGCCCTTGGGCAGGTACGCAGTATTTT.

The table lists this clonotype with a few counts. The junction differs from germline at one of its ends, possibly a read error. The chain combines TRBV5-1 with TRBJ2-2, with TRBD2 matching over 8 bases. Germline V CDR1 and CDR2: SGHRS, YFSETQ. The CDR3 is 15 amino acids. The CDR3 nucleotides read TGTGCCAGCAGCCTACTAGCGGCGAACACCGGGGAGCTGTTTTTT. This encodes CASSLLAANTGELFF.

This clonotype was found a few times. The DNA for the CDR3 is TGCGCCACCCAGGGGGGGCGGGGGGGCTACAATGAGCAGTTCTTC. Protein: CATQGGRGGYNEQFF. The V gene is TRBV10-2, the J gene TRBJ2-1; 9 nucleotides match TRBD2. V shed 10 bases and J 3 bases; nucleotides not matched to a gene: 10. Germline V gene data show CDR1 as WSHSY and CDR2 as SAAADI. CDR3 length equals 15 residues.

This clonotype has only one observation. A much bigger clone sits one base away, suggesting this may be a read error. This chain links TRBV7-2 with TRBJ2-5; tentative D call: TRBD1 (6 bases). Germline lookup yields CDR1 SGHTA and CDR2 FQGNSA. V dropped 4 bases and J dropped 9 bases, with 21 bases sitting between them. The CDR3 totals 15 residues. DNA for the CDR3: TGTGCCAGCAGCTCTTATATACAGGGAAGCGAGTCCCAGTACTTC. As protein: CASSSYIQGSESQYF.

The chain links TRBV30 to TRBJ2-7, with TRBD1 matching over 7 bases. This CDR3 spans 15 amino acids. Per germline, CDR1 GTSNPN and CDR2 SVGIG (reference sequence). Trimming at V came to 3 bases and at J to 2 bases, leaving 10 bases not matched to a gene. As DNA, the CDR3 is TGTGCCTGGAGCCGAACCGGGACAGTCACCTACGAGCAGTACTTC. Translation gives CAWSRTGTVTYEQYF.

The chain is built from TRBV5-1 and TRBJ1-2, with 7 bases identical to TRBD1. Germline-derived CDR1 and CDR2 are SGHRS and YFSETQ. The CDR3 spans 13 residues. Trimming removed 7 bases from V and 7 bases from J; junction bases left unmatched: 10. The CDR3 nucleotides read TGCGCCAGCTCGGGTACAGGGGAGAGTGGCTACACCTTC. It specifies CASSGTGESGYTF.

In its sample, this clonotype was seen many times. The CDR3 DNA is TGTGCCAGCAGCTTAGAGACGGGCTCTAAGCAGTTCTTC. Amino acid sequence: CASSLETGSKQFF. The V and J genes are TRBV11-2 and TRBJ2-1; the D is unclear. Trimming removed 0 bases from V and 11 bases from J, with 11 bases in between. The V gene's germline CDR1 is SGHAT and CDR2 FQNNGV. The CDR3 loop spans 13 amino acids.

The CDR3 loop is CASSLPGGGQKLFF. CDR3 in DNA: TGTGCCAGCAGCTTGCCCGGAGGGGGCCAAAAACTGTTTTTT. The chain combines TRBV5-5 with TRBJ1-4; 7 nucleotides match TRBD1. Germline loops: CDR1 SGHKS, CDR2 YYEKEE (reference sequence). This CDR3 contains 14 residues. Germline trimming cut 1 base from V and 9 bases from J; bases unmatched to any gene: 6.

J is TRBJ1-1 and V is TRBV19, with D possibly matching TRBD1 (5 bases). V was pared by 11 bases and J by 2 bases, with 12 bases between. The CDR3 loop spans 12 amino acids. Germline loops: CDR1 LNHDA, CDR2 SQIVND (reference sequence). The CDR3 DNA follows: TGTGCCGGCCGGGACGGCAACACTGAAGCTTTCTTT. It yields the protein CAGRDGNTEAFF.